A selection of T cell receptor beta chains follows, all from one sample in a study of blood T cell repertoires in COVID-19. The assay was immunoSEQ multiplex PCR, and TCRdb's table has in-frame clones only and misses some. The sample carries under 200,000 clones, around 81% recorded once. Sample: peripheral blood. The receptor set was obtained from a human donor with acute or convalescent COVID-19. The donor label of this sample is uncertain. Each CDR3 is given with its conserved first and last residue. A D gene is named only where the DNA matches it firmly. Not every row has a clone size; where given, it reads once, few, many or a size class.

DNA: TGCAGCGTCGGGACAGGGCGGGAGCAGTACTTC; CDR3: CSVGTGREQYF; V: TRBV29-1; D: TRBD1; size: -; length: 11; J: TRBJ2-7
DNA: TGTGCCAGCAGTTTAGTCGGGGGGCGCGGGAATGAAAAACTGTTTTTT; CDR3: CASSLVGGRGNEKLFF; V: TRBV28; D: -; size: few; length: 16; J: TRBJ1-4
DNA: TGTGCCAGCAGCTTATTGGCAGGCTTAACGAGCTCTGGAAACACCATATATTTT; CDR3: CASSLLAGLTSSGNTIYF; V: TRBV7-9; D: -; size: -; length: 18; J: TRBJ1-3
DNA: TGTGCCAGCAGTTTCCCGGGATCCACGTCCCAGCATTTT; CDR3: CASSFPGSTSQHF; V: TRBV7-2; D: -; size: once; length: 13; J: TRBJ1-5
DNA: TGCGCCAGCAGCCCCGGAGGGAATCGCTACGCCCGCGAGCAGTACTTC; CDR3: CASSPGGNRYAREQYF; V: TRBV5-1; D: -; size: -; length: 16; J: TRBJ2-7
DNA: TGTGCCAGTAGTCGGACAGGGGCTCTAGAACCCCTCCACTTT; CDR3: CASSRTGALEPLHF; V: TRBV19; D: TRBD1; size: -; length: 14; J: TRBJ1-6
DNA: TGTGCCAGCAGCTCCCTTCGGGGGATTAGTATCAACACCATATATTTT; CDR3: CASSSLRGISINTIYF; V: TRBV11-2; D: -; size: -; length: 16; J: TRBJ1-3
DNA: TGTGCCAGCAGTCATAGCGTCTCCGGGCAGTTCTTC; CDR3: CASSHSVSGQFF; V: TRBV28; D: -; size: -; length: 12; J: TRBJ2-1
DNA: TGTGCCAGCAGCTTGCAACAGAACACTGAAGCTTTCTTT; CDR3: CASSLQQNTEAFF; V: TRBV5-4; D: -; size: -; length: 13; J: TRBJ1-1
DNA: TGCAGCGTTGAAGTGGGGACAAACACTGAAGCTTTCTTT; CDR3: CSVEVGTNTEAFF; V: TRBV29-1; D: -; size: -; length: 13; J: TRBJ1-1
DNA: TGTGCCAGAAACAGGGTAGACCAGCCCCAGCATTTT; CDR3: CARNRVDQPQHF; V: TRBV30; D: -; size: few; length: 12; J: TRBJ1-5
DNA: TGTGCCAGTAGTATACAGGGGACAGATACGCAGTATTTT; CDR3: CASSIQGTDTQYF; V: TRBV19; D: -; size: -; length: 13; J: TRBJ2-3
DNA: TGTGCCAGCAGCTTAAGCGGGAGGAGCAATGAGCAGTTCTTC; CDR3: CASSLSGRSNEQFF; V: TRBV7-3; D: TRBD2; size: -; length: 14; J: TRBJ2-1
DNA: TGTGCCAGCAGCTTCTCAGGAGGAGGGAACACCATATATTTT; CDR3: CASSFSGGGNTIYF; V: TRBV11-2; D: -; size: -; length: 14; J: TRBJ1-3
DNA: TGTGCCAGCAGAGATGAGCCAGGGCCAGGGTCCGCCGGGGAGCTGTTTTTT; CDR3: CASRDEPGPGSAGELFF; V: TRBV7-6; D: -; size: -; length: 17; J: TRBJ2-2
DNA: TGTGCCAGCAGTTACTCATCGGCGGGAGGCCCCTACGAGCAGTACTTC; CDR3: CASSYSSAGGPYEQYF; V: TRBV6-5; D: TRBD2; size: -; length: 16; J: TRBJ2-7
DNA: TGTGCCAGCAGTCCACTGGGAGTAGGAGCCAAAAACATTCAGTACTTC; CDR3: CASSPLGVGAKNIQYF; V: TRBV28; D: -; size: -; length: 16; J: TRBJ2-4
DNA: TGTGCCAGCAGCCAAGCTGGGGGGAACTACGAGCAGTACTTC; CDR3: CASSQAGGNYEQYF; V: TRBV3-1/TRBV3-2; D: -; size: -; length: 14; J: TRBJ2-7
DNA: TGTGCCAGCAGATCTACCCTCTATTCACCCCTCCACTTT; CDR3: CASRSTLYSPLHF; V: TRBV2; D: -; size: -; length: 13; J: TRBJ1-6
DNA: TGCGCCAGCAGTGAACGGGGTTGGTACGAGCAGTACTTC; CDR3: CASSERGWYEQYF; V: TRBV10-2; D: -; size: -; length: 13; J: TRBJ2-7
DNA: TGTGCCAGACCACAGGGGAGCCCGTGTCGGCAAGAGACCCAGTACTTC; CDR3: CARPQGSPCRQETQYF; V: TRBV25-1; D: TRBD1; size: -; length: 16; J: TRBJ2-5
DNA: TGTGCCAGCAGCCCAGGGGGCCTTGGCTACACCTTC; CDR3: CASSPGGLGYTF; V: TRBV12-3/TRBV12-4; D: TRBD1; size: -; length: 12; J: TRBJ1-2
DNA: TGTGCCAGCAGTGATGTGGGACAGGGTAACAATGAGCAGTTCTTC; CDR3: CASSDVGQGNNEQFF; V: TRBV2; D: TRBD1; size: -; length: 15; J: TRBJ2-1
DNA: TGTGCCAGCAGCCCCCCAGGGACAACCTACAATGAGCAGTTCTTC; CDR3: CASSPPGTTYNEQFF; V: TRBV3-1/TRBV3-2; D: -; size: -; length: 15; J: TRBJ2-1
DNA: TGTGCCAGCAGTTTAAGTCCGTCGAGCTCCTACGAGCAGTACTTC; CDR3: CASSLSPSSSYEQYF; V: TRBV28; D: -; size: -; length: 15; J: TRBJ2-7
DNA: TGTGCCAGCAGCTTAAAGGGGGCTAGCACAGATACGCAGTATTTT; CDR3: CASSLKGASTDTQYF; V: TRBV7-3; D: TRBD1; size: -; length: 15; J: TRBJ2-3
DNA: TGTGCCAGCACACAGGGTAATCAGCCCCAGCATTTT; CDR3: CASTQGNQPQHF; V: TRBV7-9; D: -; size: once; length: 12; J: TRBJ1-5
DNA: TGTGCCAGCTCATCCAACCTTGCGGGATACGGGCCCGGGGAGCTGTTTTTT; CDR3: CASSSNLAGYGPGELFF; V: TRBV18; D: -; size: once; length: 17; J: TRBJ2-2
DNA: TGTGCCAGCAGTTACTCGCCAGGGCAGAACACTGAAGCTTTCTTT; CDR3: CASSYSPGQNTEAFF; V: TRBV6-5; D: -; size: -; length: 15; J: TRBJ1-1
DNA: TGTGCCAGCAGCAACCGGGACAGGGGTTTGGGGCAGTACTTC; CDR3: CASSNRDRGLGQYF; V: TRBV13; D: TRBD1; size: -; length: 14; J: TRBJ2-7
DNA: TGTGCCAGCAGCCTATCTGGAAACACCATATATTTT; CDR3: CASSLSGNTIYF; V: TRBV3-1/TRBV3-2; D: -; size: -; length: 12; J: TRBJ1-3
DNA: TGTGCCAGCAGCCTCCAGGAGACCCAGTACTTC; CDR3: CASSLQETQYF; V: TRBV5-5; D: -; size: -; length: 11; J: TRBJ2-5
DNA: TGCGCCAGCAGCTTGTGGTTTCGGAACAGGGGTGAGAACTATGGCTACACCTTC; CDR3: CASSLWFRNRGENYGYTF; V: TRBV5-1; D: TRBD1; size: -; length: 18; J: TRBJ1-2
DNA: TGCGCCAGCAGTTTGACAGGGGAAATTGACTATGGCTACACCTTC; CDR3: CASSLTGEIDYGYTF; V: TRBV10-2; D: TRBD1; size: -; length: 15; J: TRBJ1-2
DNA: TGTGCCAGCAGCCAAGACCCGTATGGCTACACCTTC; CDR3: CASSQDPYGYTF; V: TRBV3-1/TRBV3-2; D: -; size: -; length: 12; J: TRBJ1-2
DNA: TGCGCCAGCAGCTCCGAAGGGAGGGAATCCTATGGCTACACCTTC; CDR3: CASSSEGRESYGYTF; V: TRBV5-1; D: -; size: -; length: 15; J: TRBJ1-2
DNA: TGTGCCAGCAGCCAAGTTTCCGAGGAGGGGGAAGCTTTCTTT; CDR3: CASSQVSEEGEAFF; V: TRBV3-1/TRBV3-2; D: -; size: -; length: 14; J: TRBJ1-1
DNA: TGTGCCAGCAGCTTAGGTACTAGCGGAGTCACCGGGGAGCTGTTTTTT; CDR3: CASSLGTSGVTGELFF; V: TRBV7-2; D: TRBD2; size: -; length: 16; J: TRBJ2-2
DNA: TGTGCCAGCAGCTTAATAGCGGGGCCGGAGACCCAGTACTTC; CDR3: CASSLIAGPETQYF; V: TRBV7-3; D: TRBD2; size: -; length: 14; J: TRBJ2-5
DNA: TGTGCCAGCAGTTACTCAAGGGGCTCTGGGGCCAACGTCCTGACTTTC; CDR3: CASSYSRGSGANVLTF; V: TRBV6-5; D: -; size: -; length: 16; J: TRBJ2-6
DNA: TGTGCCGGCCACGGGGGGACCAACTATGGCTACACCTTC; CDR3: CAGHGGTNYGYTF; V: TRBV30; D: -; size: many; length: 13; J: TRBJ1-2
DNA: TGCGCCAGCAGCTTGGAAGGAGGGGTCACCGGGGAGCTGTTTTTT; CDR3: CASSLEGGVTGELFF; V: TRBV5-1; D: -; size: -; length: 15; J: TRBJ2-2
DNA: TGTGCCAGCAGCCTGAGACTAGCGGGGGGGAAACGGGATACGCAGTATTTT; CDR3: CASSLRLAGGKRDTQYF; V: TRBV3-1/TRBV3-2; D: TRBD2; size: once; length: 17; J: TRBJ2-3
DNA: TGTGCCTGGAGTGCCGACAGGTCGGGTGGAAACACCATATATTTT; CDR3: CAWSADRSGGNTIYF; V: TRBV30; D: -; size: -; length: 15; J: TRBJ1-3
DNA: TGTGCCTGGAGTCATGAAGGGGGGGGCGGGAATGGCTACACCTTC; CDR3: CAWSHEGGGGNGYTF; V: TRBV30; D: -; size: once; length: 15; J: TRBJ1-2
DNA: TGTGCCAGCTCACCCGGGGCGGGGATGGGGAACACTGAAGCTTTCTTT; CDR3: CASSPGAGMGNTEAFF; V: TRBV18; D: -; size: -; length: 16; J: TRBJ1-1
DNA: TGCGCCAGCAGCTTTACGGGACAGGGCCCTTTACTAGATAATTCACCCCTCCACTTT; CDR3: CASSFTGQGPLLDNSPLHF; V: TRBV5-1; D: TRBD1; size: -; length: 19; J: TRBJ1-6
DNA: TGTGCCAGCTCGGGGGAGTTCTACGAGCAGTACTTC; CDR3: CASSGEFYEQYF; V: TRBV19; D: -; size: -; length: 12; J: TRBJ2-7
DNA: TGCGCCAGCAGCACGTCGGGAGGAGGCTACAATGAGCAGTTCTTC; CDR3: CASSTSGGGYNEQFF; V: TRBV5-1; D: TRBD2; size: -; length: 15; J: TRBJ2-1
DNA: TGCGCCAGCAGCCGTACCGGGACAGGGAACACTGAAGCTTTCTTT; CDR3: CASSRTGTGNTEAFF; V: TRBV5-1; D: TRBD1; size: -; length: 15; J: TRBJ1-1
DNA: TGCAGCGTGACAGGGGCGAACTTTCTGAACACTGAAGCTTTCTTT; CDR3: CSVTGANFLNTEAFF; V: TRBV29-1; D: TRBD1; size: -; length: 15; J: TRBJ1-1
DNA: TGTGCCAGCTCGACGGGAGGCATGAACACTGAAGCTTTCTTT; CDR3: CASSTGGMNTEAFF; V: TRBV7-2; D: -; size: -; length: 14; J: TRBJ1-1
DNA: TGTGCCAGCAGCGTAGCCGGTAGCGGGGGAGCCGGGGAGCTGTTTTTT; CDR3: CASSVAGSGGAGELFF; V: TRBV9; D: TRBD2; size: -; length: 16; J: TRBJ2-2